Described below is a single T cell receptor beta chain sequence and its context. Its antigen is unidentified. This specimen comes from a study of response to subunit inactivated influenza vaccine. TCRdb re-called the RT-PCR reads through MiXCR, storing one row per CDR3 protein. The sample consists of more than 700,000 distinct CDR3 sequences, 21% of them appearing once. Germline assignment: CDR1 SEHNR and CDR2 FQNEAQ (reference sequence). V was pared by 5 bases and J by 0 bases, with 10 bases between. The CDR3 covers 14 residues. Notes on the study in general: Each seasonal influenza vaccination, the authors suggested, recruits few new T cells.

This sequence originates from a man aged 45-65 years who received an inactivated influenza vaccine. The V gene is TRBV7-9, the J gene TRBJ1-2; D is unclear. This sample comprised PBMCs from blood, obtained about 5 days after vaccination. The CDR3 region is CASSPLSANYGYTF. The DNA of the CDR3 is TGTGCCAGCAGCCCATTATCCGCTAACTATGGCTACACCTTC.